This TCR beta chain came from a study of tumor-infiltrating lymphocytes in primary liver carcinoma. Between about 19 and 34 mg of unsorted bulk tissue served as the source from which RNA and DNA were co-extracted. Through surgical resection, the patients' primary liver carcinoma was treated. Sampling of each tumor involved five separate regions. Note on this clonotype: The junction shows a germline mismatch at one end, possibly a read error.

From around 0.5 ug of total RNA, TCR beta-specific cDNA was reverse-transcribed using a constant-region primer. It was through three nested multiplex PCR rounds of slightly modified ARM-PCR that TCR beta libraries arose. TCRdb processed the multiplex PCR reads anew with MiXCR; each CDR3 protein has one entry. Counted here are about 130,000 distinct CDR3 sequences, roughly three fifths occurring once; the ten biggest clones make up about 8%. Input material: liver tumor tissue from sampling region 3. The subset: tumor region T3, left-lateral pole. This receptor was taken from a woman in her sixties or seventies with primary liver carcinoma and hepatitis B virus infection.

This chain's CDR3 is CTSTQAGVGDNGELFF. CDR3 coding DNA: TGTACCAGCACCCAAGCGGGAGTCGGTGACAACGGGGAGCTGTTTTTT. The rearrangement uses TRBV28 and TRBJ2-2; 8 nucleotides match TRBD2. Germline V gene data show CDR1 as MDHEN and CDR2 as SYDVKM. The CDR3 totals 16 residues.